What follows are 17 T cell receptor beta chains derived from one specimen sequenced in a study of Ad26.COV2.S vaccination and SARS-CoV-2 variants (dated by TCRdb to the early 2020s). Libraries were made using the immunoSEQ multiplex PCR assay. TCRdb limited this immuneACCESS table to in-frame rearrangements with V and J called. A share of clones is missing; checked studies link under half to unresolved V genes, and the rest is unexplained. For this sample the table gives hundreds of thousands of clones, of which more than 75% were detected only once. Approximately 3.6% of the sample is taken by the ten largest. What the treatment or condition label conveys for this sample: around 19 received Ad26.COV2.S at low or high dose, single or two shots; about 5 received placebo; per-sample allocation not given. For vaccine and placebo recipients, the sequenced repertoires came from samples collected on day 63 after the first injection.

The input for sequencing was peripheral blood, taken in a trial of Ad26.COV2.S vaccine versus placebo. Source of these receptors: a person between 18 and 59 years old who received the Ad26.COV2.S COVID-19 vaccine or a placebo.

The CDR3 DNA is TGTGCCAGTAGTATAGATCTGGCAGGGGCAGGGTCTTCACCCCTCCACTTT. Translation gives CASSIDLAGAGSSPLHF. This sequence joins TRBV19 and TRBJ1-6; possible D gene TRBD1, 6 bases. From germline, CDR1 is LNHDA and CDR2 SQIVND (reference sequence). The CDR3 totals 17 residues. V lost 0 bases to trimming and J lost 9 bases, with 18 bases between them. The entire variable domain, with the rest obtained from reference TRBV19 and TRBJ1-6, is as follows: DGGITQSPKYLFRKEGQNVTLSCEQNLNHDAMYWYRQDPGQGLRLIYYSQIVNDFQKGDIAEGYSVSREKKESFPLTVTSAQKNPTAFYLCASSIDLAGAGSSPLHFGNGTRLTVT.

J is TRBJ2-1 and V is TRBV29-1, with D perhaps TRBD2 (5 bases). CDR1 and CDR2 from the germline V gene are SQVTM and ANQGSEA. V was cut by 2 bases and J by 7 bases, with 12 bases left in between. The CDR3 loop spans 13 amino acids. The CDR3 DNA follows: TGCAGCGTTGAATCCTTTAGCGCGAATGAGCAGTTCTTC. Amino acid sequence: CSVESFSANEQFF.

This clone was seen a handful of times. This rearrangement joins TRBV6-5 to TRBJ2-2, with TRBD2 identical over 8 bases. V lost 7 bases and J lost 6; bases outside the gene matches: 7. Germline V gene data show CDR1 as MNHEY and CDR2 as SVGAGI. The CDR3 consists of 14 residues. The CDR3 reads CASTSRGGAGELFF. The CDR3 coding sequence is TGTGCCAGCACCTCCCGGGGGGGGGCCGGGGAGCTGTTTTTT.

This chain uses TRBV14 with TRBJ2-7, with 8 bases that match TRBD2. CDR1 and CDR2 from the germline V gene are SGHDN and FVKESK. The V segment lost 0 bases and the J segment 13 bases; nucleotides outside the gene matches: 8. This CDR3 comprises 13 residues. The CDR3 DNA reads TGTGCCAGCAGCCAAGATCGGGGGACTAGTTCTTACTTC. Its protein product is CASSQDRGTSSYF. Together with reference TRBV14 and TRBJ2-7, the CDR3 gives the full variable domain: EAGVTQFPSHSVIEKGQTVTLRCDPISGHDNLYWYRRVMGKEIKFLLHFVKESKQDESGMPNNRFLAERTGGTYSTLKVQPAELEDSGVYFCASSQDRGTSSYFGPGTRLTVT.

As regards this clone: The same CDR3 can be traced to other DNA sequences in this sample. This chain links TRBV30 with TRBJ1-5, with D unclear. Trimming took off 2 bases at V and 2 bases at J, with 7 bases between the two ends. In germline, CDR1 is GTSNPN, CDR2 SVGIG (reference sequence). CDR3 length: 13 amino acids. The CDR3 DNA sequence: TGTGCCTGGAGTTCCGGCGGCAATCAGCCCCAGCATTTT. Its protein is CAWSSGGNQPQHF.

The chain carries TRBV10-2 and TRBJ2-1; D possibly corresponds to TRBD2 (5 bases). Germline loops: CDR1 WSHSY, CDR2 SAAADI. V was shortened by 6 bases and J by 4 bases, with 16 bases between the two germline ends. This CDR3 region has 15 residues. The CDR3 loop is CASREAGADYNEQFF. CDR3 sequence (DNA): TGCGCCAGCAGGGAGGCAGGAGCTGATTACAATGAGCAGTTCTTC.

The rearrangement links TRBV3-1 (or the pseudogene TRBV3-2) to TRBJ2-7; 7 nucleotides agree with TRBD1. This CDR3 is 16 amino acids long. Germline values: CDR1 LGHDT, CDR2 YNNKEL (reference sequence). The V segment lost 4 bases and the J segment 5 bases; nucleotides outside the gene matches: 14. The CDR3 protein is CASSLQPGQLRHEQYF. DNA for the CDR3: TGTGCCAGCAGCCTCCAACCGGGACAGTTAAGGCACGAGCAGTACTTC.

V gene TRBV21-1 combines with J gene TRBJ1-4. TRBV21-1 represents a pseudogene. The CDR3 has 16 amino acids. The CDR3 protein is CASSKRCFGNNEKLFF. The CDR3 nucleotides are TGTGCCAGCAGCAAACGGTGCTTTGGTAATAATGAAAAACTGTTTTTT.

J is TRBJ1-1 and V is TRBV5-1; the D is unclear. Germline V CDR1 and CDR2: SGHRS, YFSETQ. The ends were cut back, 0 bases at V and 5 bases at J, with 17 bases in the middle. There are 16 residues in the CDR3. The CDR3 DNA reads TGCGCCAGCAGCTTGGTGGCGATAAAAGTCCCAACTGAAGCTTTCTTT. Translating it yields CASSLVAIKVPTEAFF.

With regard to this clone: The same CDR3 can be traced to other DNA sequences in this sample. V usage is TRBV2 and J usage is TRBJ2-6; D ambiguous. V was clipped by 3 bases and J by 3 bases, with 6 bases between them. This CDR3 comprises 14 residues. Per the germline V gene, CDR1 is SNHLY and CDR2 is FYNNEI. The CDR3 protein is CASSEGGGANVLTF. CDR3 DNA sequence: TGTGCCAGCAGTGAGGGTGGTGGGGCCAACGTCCTGACTTTC.

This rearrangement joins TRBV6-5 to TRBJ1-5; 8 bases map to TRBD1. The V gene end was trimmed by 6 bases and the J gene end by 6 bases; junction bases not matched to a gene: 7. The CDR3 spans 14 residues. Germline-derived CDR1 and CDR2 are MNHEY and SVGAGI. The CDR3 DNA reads TGTGCCAGCAGGCAGTCAGGGGGCGGTCAGCCCCAGCATTTT. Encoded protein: CASRQSGGGQPQHF.

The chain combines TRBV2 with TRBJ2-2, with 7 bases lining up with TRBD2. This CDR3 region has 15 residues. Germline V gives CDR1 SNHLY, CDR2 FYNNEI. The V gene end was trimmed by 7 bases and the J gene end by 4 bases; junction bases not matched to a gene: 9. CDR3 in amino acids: CASTFDRGVTGELFF. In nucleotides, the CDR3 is TGTGCCAGCACATTCGACCGGGGGGTCACCGGGGAGCTGTTTTTT.

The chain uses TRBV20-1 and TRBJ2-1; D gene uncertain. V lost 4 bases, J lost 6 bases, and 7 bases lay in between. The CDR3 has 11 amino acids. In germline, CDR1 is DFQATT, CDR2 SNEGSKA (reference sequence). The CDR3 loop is CSAKRFNEQFF. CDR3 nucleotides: TGCAGTGCTAAGAGATTCAATGAGCAGTTCTTC.

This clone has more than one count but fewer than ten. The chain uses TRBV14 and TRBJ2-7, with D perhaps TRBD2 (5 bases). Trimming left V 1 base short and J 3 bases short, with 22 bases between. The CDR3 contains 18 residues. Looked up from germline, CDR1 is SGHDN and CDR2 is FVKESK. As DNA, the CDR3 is TGTGCCAGCAGCCAAGGATACATACGCGGACTTAGGAGCTACGAGCAGTACTTC. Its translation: CASSQGYIRGLRSYEQYF.

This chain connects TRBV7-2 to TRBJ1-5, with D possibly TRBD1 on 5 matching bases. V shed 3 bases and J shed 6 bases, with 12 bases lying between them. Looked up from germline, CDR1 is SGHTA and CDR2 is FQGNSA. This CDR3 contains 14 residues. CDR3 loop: CASSFQGSGQPQHF. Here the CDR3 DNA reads TGTGCCAGCAGCTTTCAGGGATCAGGTCAGCCCCAGCATTTT.

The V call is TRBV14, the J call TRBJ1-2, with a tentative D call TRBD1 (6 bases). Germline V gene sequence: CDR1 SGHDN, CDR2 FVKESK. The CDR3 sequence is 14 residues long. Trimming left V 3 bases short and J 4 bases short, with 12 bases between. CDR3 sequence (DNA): TGTGCCAGCAGCCAGGGGGCGCATTCCTATGGCTACACCTTC. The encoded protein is CASSQGAHSYGYTF.

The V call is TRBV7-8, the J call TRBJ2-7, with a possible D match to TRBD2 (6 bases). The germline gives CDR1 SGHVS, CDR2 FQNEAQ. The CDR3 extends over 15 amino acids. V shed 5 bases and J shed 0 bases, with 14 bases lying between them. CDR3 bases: TGTGCCAGCAGCCCCGAGGGGACTTACTCCTACGAGCAGTACTTC. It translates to CASSPEGTYSYEQYF.